A single sample gave rise to the 9 T cell receptor beta chains below, sequenced in a study of shared clonotypes between healthy human individuals. Measured with immunoSEQ multiplex PCR; TCRdb has only the in-frame clones, and not every one. The sample contains 550,000 to 700,000 clones, more than 70% of which appear only once. The sample taken for sequencing was memory CD4+ T cells sorted from blood. Subset noted: CD45RA-negative fraction. Receptor source: a woman aged 25 to 39 in good health.

J is TRBJ2-3 and V is TRBV4-2; the D gene is possibly TRBD2 (7 bases). This CDR3 is built from 18 residues. The germline CDR1 and CDR2 sequences are LGHNA and YNFKEQ. Between the trimmed V and J ends, which lost 0 bases and 1 base, there was a span of 17 bases. DNA of the CDR3: TGTGCCAGCAGCCAAGATTATTCTGCGGGGGCGCGCACAGATACGCAGTATTTT. Translating it yields CASSQDYSAGARTDTQYF.

This clone has more than one count but fewer than ten. The chain is built from TRBV7-2 and TRBJ2-5, with 8 nucleotides matching TRBD2. The V and J ends lost 4 bases and 7 bases, in that order; junction bases with no gene match: 11. Germline values: CDR1 SGHTA, CDR2 FQGNSA. This CDR3 is built from 15 residues. The CDR3 loop reads CASSYVTSAAGTQYF. CDR3 coding DNA: TGTGCCAGCAGCTACGTGACTAGCGCCGCGGGGACCCAGTACTTC.

The chain links TRBV5-6 to TRBJ2-7; TRBD2 agrees at 14 bases. CDR1 is SGHDT, CDR2 YYEEEE, per germline. There are 17 residues in the CDR3. Germline trimming cut 4 bases from V and 6 bases from J; bases unmatched to any gene: 12. The CDR3 nucleotides are TGTGCCAGCAGCCACACCGGGACTAGCGGGAGTTGGAGCGAGCAGTACTTC. Protein: CASSHTGTSGSWSEQYF.

The rearrangement uses TRBV25-1 and TRBJ2-3, with unresolved D. Germline CDR1 MGHDK, CDR2 SYGVNS. The length of the CDR3 is 15 residues. V dropped 3 bases and J dropped 1 base, with 11 bases sitting between them. The CDR3, as DNA: TGTGCCAGCAGTGATTCCGGGTTTCGCACAGATACGCAGTATTTT. This translates into CASSDSGFRTDTQYF.

The rearrangement links TRBV5-1 to TRBJ2-7; 13 nucleotides agree with TRBD2. The germline V gene has CDR1 SGHRS and CDR2 YFSETQ. J gave up 0 bases and V 2 bases, and 5 bases lay outside the gene matches. The CDR3 sequence is 17 residues long. Here the CDR3 DNA reads TGCGCCAGCAGCTTTCAAAGGACTAGCGGGAGCTCCTACGAGCAGTACTTC. As protein: CASSFQRTSGSSYEQYF.

A few counts support this clone. The chain links TRBV7-9 to TRBJ1-3; 9 bases align to TRBD1. This CDR3 is built from 16 residues. V shed 3 bases and J 0 bases; nucleotides not matched to a gene: 3. The germline V gene encodes CDR1 SEHNR and CDR2 FQNEAQ (reference sequence). The CDR3 DNA sequence: TGTGCCAGCAGCTTCCTGGGACAGGGCTCTGGAAACACCATATATTTT. This encodes CASSFLGQGSGNTIYF.

The CDR3 sequence is CASSQAGAAGELFF. In DNA, the CDR3 is TGTGCCAGCAGCCAGGCGGGGGCCGCCGGGGAGCTGTTTTTT. The rearrangement uses TRBV28 and TRBJ2-2, with a tentative D call TRBD2 (7 bases). Trimming cost V 6 bases and J 6 bases, with 14 bases left between them. CDR1 is MDHEN, CDR2 SYDVKM, per germline. The CDR3 is 14 amino acids. Variable domain in full (rest from reference TRBV28 and TRBJ2-2): DVKVTQSSRYLVKRTGEKVFLECVQDMDHENMFWYRQDPGLGLRLIYFSYDVKMKEKGDIPEGYSVSREKKERFSLILESASTNQTSMYLCASSQAGAAGELFFGEGSRLTVL.

This clone is a singleton in its sample. The chain joins TRBV10-2 to TRBJ2-3; tentative D call: TRBD1 (6 bases). The CDR3 is 18 amino acids. V was shortened by 5 bases and J by 2 bases, with 23 bases between the two germline ends. Germline V lookup: CDR1 WSHSY, CDR2 SAAADI. The CDR3: CASSLRKQGEKVTDTQYF. The CDR3 DNA reads TGCGCCAGCAGTTTAAGAAAACAGGGTGAGAAGGTCACAGATACGCAGTATTTT.

This clone was counted ten times or more. This chain joins TRBV13 and TRBJ2-5; D could derive from TRBD1 or TRBD2 (5 bases each). There are 14 residues in the CDR3. V lost 5 bases to trimming and J lost 2 bases, with 12 bases between them. CDR1 and CDR2 (germline): PRHDT, FYEKMQ (reference sequence). DNA of the CDR3: TGTGCCAGCAGCACGGGACCCAATCAAGAGACCCAGTACTTC. The encoded protein is CASSTGPNQETQYF. Complete variable domain (other parts from reference TRBV13 and TRBJ2-5): AAGVIQSPRHLIKEKRETATLKCYPIPRHDTVYWYQQGPGQDPQFLISFYEKMQSDKGSIPDRFSAQQFSDYHSELNMSSLELGDSALYFCASSTGPNQETQYFGPGTRLLVL.